A selection of T cell receptor beta chains follows, all from one sample in a study of T cells in Graves' hyperthyroidism and ophthalmopathy. TCRdb called the multiplex PCR reads again in MiXCR, with one record for every CDR3 protein. The sample comprises 350,000 or so distinct CDR3 sequences, about a sixth of which are singletons, and about 14% rests with the top ten. Sequenced material: blood. These receptors were taken from a woman aged 40 to 55 with Graves' ophthalmopathy. The CDR3 runs from the conserved cysteine through the conserved F or W. A D gene is named only where the DNA matches it firmly. Rows give clone size only sometimes, using once, few, many, or a class for an expanded clone.

D | size | J | V | CDR3 | DNA
TRBD1 | many | TRBJ1-2 | TRBV29-1 | CSVSGTGGGYTF | TGCAGCGTTTCCGGGACAGGGGGTGGCTACACCTTC
TRBD2 | NA | TRBJ2-4 | TRBV6-1 | CASRGAGGGAKNIQYF | TGTGCCAGCAGGGGAGCGGGAGGCGGGGCCAAAAACATTCAGTACTTC
NA | NA | TRBJ1-1 | TRBV12-3/TRBV12-4 | CASVRGGEAFF | TGTGCCAGCGTTAGAGGGGGTGAAGCTTTCTTT
NA | many | TRBJ2-2 | TRBV27 | CASSLLAQYTGELFF | TGTGCCAGCAGTTTGCTAGCCCAGTACACCGGGGAGCTGTTTTTT
TRBD2 | many | TRBJ2-3 | TRBV6-1 | CASSEMREEEHTQYF | TGTGCCAGCAGTGAAATGCGGGAGGAGGAACATACGCAGTATTTT
TRBD2 | few | TRBJ2-5 | TRBV30 | CACTRRGTSGVQETQYF | TGTGCCTGTACTCGTAGGGGGACTAGTGGGGTACAAGAGACCCAGTACTTC
NA | many | TRBJ1-1 | TRBV28 | CASVGGVKTEAFF | TGTGCCAGCGTGGGAGGGGTAAAAACTGAAGCTTTCTTT
NA | many | TRBJ2-3 | TRBV6-1 | CASSPKRRTSTDTQYF | TGTGCCAGCAGCCCCAAGCGGAGAACTAGCACAGATACGCAGTATTTT
NA | many | TRBJ2-7 | TRBV7-6 | CASSLAPATSYEQYF | TGTGCCAGCAGCTTAGCCCCGGCCACCTCTTACGAGCAGTACTTC
TRBD2 | NA | TRBJ2-2 | TRBV11-2 | CASSPRAGVSRTGELFF | TGTGCCAGCAGCCCCCGGGCGGGAGTGTCGAGAACCGGGGAGCTGTTTTTT
TRBD1 | few | TRBJ1-5 | TRBV29-1 | CSVVTGTGGQPQHF | TGCAGCGTTGTTACCGGGACAGGGGGACAGCCCCAGCATTTT
TRBD1 | many | TRBJ1-1 | TRBV28 | CASSPGGAGSSNTEAFF | TGTGCCAGCAGCCCAGGGGGCGCAGGGTCGTCGAACACTGAAGCTTTCTTT